This T cell receptor beta chain was observed in a study of T cells after yellow fever vaccination. Germline CDR1 is SGHDN and CDR2 is FVKESK. V shed 4 bases and J shed 4 bases, with 8 bases lying between them. CDR3 size: 14 residues. Note on this clonotype: The antigen remains undetermined.

The authors made TCR cDNA by 5'RACE template switching, adding a universal primer site and UMIs. TCRdb fed the 5' RACE reads into MiXCR, producing one record per CDR3 protein. The repertoire holds about 220,000 distinct CDR3 sequences, with 3% to 4% as singletons. Findings of the study overall: The CD4 compartment and the CD8 compartment contained a small share of clonotypes in common. In post-booster samples, most primary-vaccination clones reappeared (about 95% CD4, about 91% CD8). Highly abundant clonotypes carried over from the bulk population could end up in FACS-sorted repertoires as contaminants.

The receptor was derived from a man aged 18 to 29 who received the YFV17D yellow fever vaccine. Sequencing used CD4+ T cells sorted from PBMCs, obtained 10 days after the yellow fever booster vaccination. This rearrangement joins TRBV14 to TRBJ2-6; D is unresolved. The CDR3 protein is CASSRNEGANVLTF. The CDR3 DNA reads TGTGCCAGCAGCCGCAATGAAGGGGCCAACGTCCTGACTTTC.